The rows below give T cell receptor beta chains drawn from one sample of a study of T cells in Graves' hyperthyroidism and ophthalmopathy. TCRdb re-called the multiplex PCR reads with MiXCR, one entry per CDR3 protein. The table lists hundreds of thousands of distinct CDR3 sequences, about 22% of them singletons. Sequencing input: blood. These receptors were taken from a woman in her 70s with Graves' ophthalmopathy. CDR3s include the opening cysteine and the closing phenylalanine or tryptophan. Fields, in order: clone size, V gene, J gene, D gene, CDR3 protein, CDR3 DNA. A D gene is named only where the DNA matches it firmly. For some rows the clone size is stated as once, few or many, or as a class when expanded; others skip it.

-	TRBV6-2/TRBV6-3	TRBJ2-1	TRBD2	CASRPLGGTYNEQFF	TGTGCCAGCAGGCCCCTGGGGGGGACCTACAATGAGCAGTTCTTC
few	TRBV25-1	TRBJ2-2	-	CASGAVGDAGELFF	TGTGCCAGCGGTGCGGTAGGGGATGCCGGGGAGCTGTTTTTT
few	TRBV5-1	TRBJ2-1	-	CASSLGGSSSYNEQFF	TGCGCCAGCAGCTTGGGGGGATCGAGCTCCTACAATGAGCAGTTCTTC
-	TRBV6-2/TRBV6-3	TRBJ2-3	-	CASRWDSEGDTQYF	TGTGCCAGCAGATGGGACTCCGAGGGAGATACGCAGTATTTT
few	TRBV20-1	TRBJ2-5	-	CSAYTQRGGQGETQYF	TGCAGTGCCTACACACAGCGAGGGGGGCAGGGGGAGACCCAGTACTTC
once	TRBV27	TRBJ1-1	TRBD1	CASRTPGGAGEAFF	TGTGCCAGCCGGACCCCAGGGGGCGCGGGAGAAGCTTTCTTT
many	TRBV12-3/TRBV12-4	TRBJ2-5	-	CASSTGFGRETQYF	TGTGCCAGCAGTACGGGATTTGGGCGGGAGACCCAGTACTTC
-	TRBV7-7	TRBJ2-2	TRBD1	CASSFGTGDTGELFF	TGTGCTAGCAGCTTTGGGACAGGGGACACCGGGGAGCTGTTTTTT
-	TRBV20-1	TRBJ1-1	-	CSARDYWGNTEAFF	TGCAGTGCTAGAGATTACTGGGGCAACACTGAAGCTTTCTTT
many	TRBV28	TRBJ2-1	TRBD2	CACTSGSYNEQFF	TGTGCCTGTACTAGCGGGAGCTACAATGAGCAGTTCTTC
-	TRBV30	TRBJ1-1	-	CAWSKMYLVQGTEAFF	TGTGCCTGGAGTAAAATGTATTTGGTCCAAGGCACTGAAGCTTTCTTT
-	TRBV6-2/TRBV6-3	TRBJ2-1	-	CASTLQGHEQFF	TGTGCCAGCACCCTACAGGGACATGAGCAGTTCTTC
many	TRBV12-3/TRBV12-4	TRBJ1-1	TRBD1	CASSKGTDMNTEAFF	TGTGCCAGCAGCAAAGGGACAGACATGAACACTGAAGCTTTCTTT
few	TRBV7-9	TRBJ1-2	-	CASSSQGIDGYTF	TGTGCCAGCAGCTCCCAGGGTATAGATGGCTACACCTTC
many	TRBV6-1	TRBJ2-1	TRBD1	CASSSTGVNEQFF	TGTGCCAGCAGTTCAACAGGGGTCAATGAGCAGTTCTTC
-	TRBV20-1	TRBJ2-7	-	CSARDRIGSYEQYF	TGCAGTGCTAGAGATAGGATAGGGTCTTACGAGCAGTACTTC